The subject of this entry is one T cell receptor (beta chain). The antigen this receptor binds is unknown. No quality values exist for individual bases; no much larger clone is one base distant. The sample belongs to a study of OX40 agonist ivuxolimab in advanced cancers. Study-level background: The costimulatory receptor OX40 (CD134) was targeted by ivuxolimab, a fully human IgG2 agonistic monoclonal antibody. Intravenous ivuxolimab was administered to patients every 2 weeks at six dose levels: 0.01, 0.1, 0.3, 1.5, 3 and 10 mg/kg. Among the roughly 50 dose-escalation patients, some 20 had hepatocellular carcinoma, roughly 15 melanoma, 9 renal cell carcinoma and 9 head and neck cancer. The dose-escalation cohort was over 70% male with a mean age of approximately 60 years, ranging from roughly 23 to 85. Patients were allowed to have had prior anti-PD-1, anti-PD-L1 or anti-CTLA-4 therapy, and approximately 37% of the dose-escalation patients had been treated with checkpoint inhibitors. Three dose-escalation patients achieved partial responses, one with hepatocellular carcinoma and two with cutaneous melanoma. The purpose of peripheral TCRbeta sequencing was to test whether ivuxolimab changed TCR sequence diversity and led to clonal T-cell expansion. The paper reports the monotherapy dose-escalation portion (N = 52 patients) of the phase I ivuxolimab trial. Broader findings and caveats from the paper: Low levels of normalized T-cell clonal expansion were also seen in some patients who did not respond. Partial responders in the 0.1-3.0 mg/kg groups had among the lowest normalized peripheral clonal expansion, especially among CD8+ T cells. Antigen specificity was not determined for the clonally expanded peripheral T cells. After ivuxolimab, CD8+ T cells had more expanded clones than CD4+ T cells on average. Clonal expansion of both CD4+ and CD8+ blood T cells was observed from baseline to week 6 at doses 0.1 to 3.0 mg/kg.

The CDR3 spans 15 residues, from the cysteine through the phenylalanine. Solely the CDR3 DNA is kept, with 45 bases framed from the first base. V was cut back by 5 bases and J by 4 bases, leaving a gap of 17 bases between them. CDR1 and CDR2 were assigned from the germline V gene as SGHVS and FNYEAQ. To sequence the TCRbeta CDR3 region, genomic DNA was isolated from the sorted cells. TCRbeta CDR3 regions were sequenced using the immunoSEQ Assay. TCRdb's version of the immuneACCESS table is confined to in-frame rearrangements and falls short of the full clone set. An unresolved V gene accounts for under half of the shortfall where checked; the remainder is of unknown origin. The sample includes 50,000 to 60,000 clones, with approximately 80% observed a single time. The top ten constitute 4% to 5.5% of the sample. The trial excluded patients who had a history of autoimmune disease or were on systemic immunosuppression. Peripheral blood for TCR sequencing was collected from all dose cohorts at baseline, on cycle 4 day 1, and on cycle 7 day 1. The samples were drawn from a first-in-human, open-label, multicenter phase I dose-escalation trial of ivuxolimab. Adults with locally advanced or metastatic head and neck squamous cell, hepatocellular, melanoma or renal cell carcinoma were enrolled in the trial. Before TCR sequencing, CD4+ T cells and CD8+ T cells from peripheral blood were sorted into separate populations.

The chain is assembled from TRBV7-6 and TRBJ1-1; tentative D gene TRBD1, with 6 bases matching. Source: CD4+ or CD8+ T cells sorted from blood, taken in a trial of the OX40 agonist ivuxolimab. This TCR was recovered from an adult with an advanced solid tumor such as melanoma, head and neck, liver or kidney cancer. The DNA reads TGTGCCAGCAGCAGAAGGGACACCCATCGCACTGAAGCTTTCTTT. Its protein reads: CASSRRDTHRTEAFF.